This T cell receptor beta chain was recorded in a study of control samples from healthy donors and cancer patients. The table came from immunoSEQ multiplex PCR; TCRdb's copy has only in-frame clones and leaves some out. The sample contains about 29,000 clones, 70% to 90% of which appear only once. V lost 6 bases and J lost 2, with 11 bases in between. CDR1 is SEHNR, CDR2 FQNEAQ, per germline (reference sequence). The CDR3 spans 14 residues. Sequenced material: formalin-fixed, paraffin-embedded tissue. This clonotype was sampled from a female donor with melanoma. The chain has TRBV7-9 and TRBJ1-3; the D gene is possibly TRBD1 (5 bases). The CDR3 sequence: CASSDLTAGNTIYF. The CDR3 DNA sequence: TGTGCCAGCAGTGACCTGACAGCTGGAAACACCATATATTTT.